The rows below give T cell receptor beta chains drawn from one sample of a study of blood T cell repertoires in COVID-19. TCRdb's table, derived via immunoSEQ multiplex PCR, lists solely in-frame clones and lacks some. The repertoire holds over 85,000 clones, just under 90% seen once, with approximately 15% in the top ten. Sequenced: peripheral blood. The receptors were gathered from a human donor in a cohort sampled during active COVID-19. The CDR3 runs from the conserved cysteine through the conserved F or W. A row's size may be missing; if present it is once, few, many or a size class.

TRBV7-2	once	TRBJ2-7	CASSSSTSGGSYEQYF
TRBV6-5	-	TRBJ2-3	CASSRTGSSTDTQYF
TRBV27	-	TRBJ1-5	CASRSHSNQPQHF
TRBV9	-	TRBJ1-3	CASSVGQGVDTIYF
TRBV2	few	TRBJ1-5	CASSAGLNQPQHF
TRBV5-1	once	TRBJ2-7	CASSSGPGQGTTYEQYF
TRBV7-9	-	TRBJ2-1	CASSPWQAGGLNEQFF
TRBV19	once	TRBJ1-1	CASSQIVNTEAFF
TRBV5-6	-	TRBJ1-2	CASSFGPGGGYTF
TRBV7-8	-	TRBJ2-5	CASSFGGRAGETQYF
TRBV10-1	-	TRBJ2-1	CASSESLGGPSNEQFF
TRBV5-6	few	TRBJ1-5	CASSLSNQPQHF
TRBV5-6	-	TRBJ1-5	CASSLRDRGRQPQHF
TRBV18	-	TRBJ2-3	CASSPRAASGQPDTQYF
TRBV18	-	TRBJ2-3	CASSPLLDYTTDTQYF
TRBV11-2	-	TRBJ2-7	CASSLGGTHYEQYF
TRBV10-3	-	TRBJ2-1	CAISDYTKSSYNEQFF
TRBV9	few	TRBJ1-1	CASSVAGQGPPNTEAFF
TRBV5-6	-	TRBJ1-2	CASSPQPTLTGGYTF
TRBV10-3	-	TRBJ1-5	CAISESTTYNQPQHF
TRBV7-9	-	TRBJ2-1	CASSLVEGLARAYNEQFF
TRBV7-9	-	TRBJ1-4	CASSIGTGVNEKLFF
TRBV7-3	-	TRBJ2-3	CASSLTILGLAGDTQYF
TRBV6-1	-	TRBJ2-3	CASSEEGLAADTQYF
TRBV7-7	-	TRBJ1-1	CASSLEANTEAFF
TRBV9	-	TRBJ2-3	CASSVGGSSDTQYF
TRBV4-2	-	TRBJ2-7	CASSQVRTSELTSSYEQYF
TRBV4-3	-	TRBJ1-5	CASSPGTGRNQPQHF